The present entry profiles one T cell receptor (beta chain) with its context. The CDR3 is made up of 17 amino acids. J was trimmed by 6 bases and V by 5 bases; bases with no gene match: 14. Germline CDR1 reads MDHEN; CDR2 reads SYDVKM. This specimen belongs to a study of blood T cell repertoires in COVID-19. The repertoire was sequenced with immunoSEQ multiplex PCR; TCRdb's copy has only in-frame clones and lacks some. The table has approximately 180,000 clones, around 90% seen once. Sequencing was performed on peripheral blood. The chain uses TRBV28 and TRBJ1-5, with TRBD1 identical over 9 bases. This clonotype was sampled from a man aged 55 to 70 with active or convalescent COVID-19. CDR3 sequence reads: CASSGGQGFALSQPQHF. CDR3 DNA sequence: TGTGCCAGCAGTGGGGGACAGGGTTTCGCTCTCAGTCAGCCCCAGCATTTT.